The T cell receptor beta chain under discussion was sequenced for a study of blood T cell repertoires in COVID-19. Study-wide background: From the United States, Italy and Spain came samples of acute and convalescent COVID-19. T cells, B-cell-depleted T cells, or PBMCs supplied cDNA or gDNA.

Deletions cut 0 bases from V and 7 bases from J, with 16 bases between. Germline V gene lookup returns CDR1 SGHRS and CDR2 YFSETQ. The CDR3 length is 15 residues. Participants' own reports of clinical history determined their cohort assignment. Source study methods: Estimates of nucleated cell counts were drawn from the amplification of reference gene primers. Assay used: immunoSEQ multiplex PCR; TCRdb lists only in-frame clones, some missing. The V and J calls and the clone size are those of that table, but D and trimming were determined from the DNA. The table lists more than 150,000 clones, approximately 80% of them singletons, with roughly 8% in the top ten.

The source is a woman in her forties or fifties who had recovered from COVID-19. V gene TRBV5-1 combines with J gene TRBJ1-1; D possibly corresponds to TRBD1 (5 bases). The sequencing sample was made of PBMCs or T cells enriched from blood (not recorded which). CDR3 nucleotides: TGCGCCAGCAGCTTGGATCCGGGGAGGAGGGGTGAAGCTTTCTTT. Amino acids: CASSLDPGRRGEAFF.